Below are 7 T cell receptor beta chains sequenced from a single sample in a study of blood T cell repertoires in COVID-19. The table came from immunoSEQ multiplex PCR; TCRdb's copy has only in-frame clones and leaves some out. The sample has a few hundred thousand clones, 70% to 90% seen once. Sequencing was done on a sample of peripheral blood. Receptors were obtained from a woman between 50 and 59 years old with acute or convalescent COVID-19.

The chain recombines TRBV9 with TRBJ1-3, with TRBD1 matching over 7 bases. Germline CDR1 is SGDLS and CDR2 is YYNGEE. This CDR3 is 16 amino acids long. The trim removed 3 bases at V and 0 bases at J, leaving 6 bases unmatched. The CDR3 sequence: CASSGQGLPSGNTIYF. The CDR3 DNA is TGTGCCAGCAGCGGACAGGGCCTACCCTCTGGAAACACCATATATTTT.

The sample holds a few counts of this clone. The V gene is TRBV5-1, the J gene TRBJ2-1; 8 bases agree with TRBD1. V trimming: 0 bases; J trimming: 13 bases; junction bases outside the gene matches: 6. The CDR3 runs 13 residues. From germline, CDR1 is SGHRS and CDR2 YFSETQ. The CDR3 DNA follows: TGCGCCAGCAGCTTGGCACAGGGGGGTCCCCAGTTCTTC. Its translation: CASSLAQGGPQFF.

The chain links TRBV12-5 to TRBJ2-3; the match to TRBD2 covers 10 bases. Unmatched junction bases numbered 8, after V lost 3 bases and J lost 8 bases. Germline V gives CDR1 LGHNT, CDR2 FRNRAP. The CDR3 runs to 15 residues. CDR3 sequence: CASGFASGSPGTQYF. The CDR3 coding sequence is TGTGCTAGTGGTTTTGCTAGCGGGAGCCCAGGTACGCAGTATTTT. Combining the CDR3 with reference TRBV12-5 and TRBJ2-3 gives the whole variable domain DARVTQTPRHKVTEMGQEVTMRCQPILGHNTVFWYRQTMMQGLELLAYFRNRAPLDDSGMPKDRFSAEMPDATLATLKIQPSEPRDSAVYFCASGFASGSPGTQYFGPGTRLTVL.

The chain combines TRBV4-3 with TRBJ2-1; 10 nucleotides align to TRBD2. The CDR3 has 16 residues. CDR1 LGHNA and CDR2 YSLEER come from the germline V gene. The V segment lost 7 bases and the J segment 7 bases; nucleotides outside the gene matches: 13. The CDR3, as DNA: TGCGCCAGCACGATCGGGGCCCTAGCGGGAGTTAATGAGCAGTTCTTC. This translates into CASTIGALAGVNEQFF.

This clone was counted only a few times. Within the sample, other DNA sequences also encode this same CDR3. The chain employs TRBV25-1 and TRBJ2-7, with TRBD2 matching 13 bases. CDR3 length equals 14 residues. From germline, CDR1 is MGHDK and CDR2 SYGVNS. The junction had 4 bases not matched to a gene; V was cut back by 8 bases and J by 3 bases. Here the CDR3 reads CASSRTSGSYEQYF. The CDR3 DNA is TGTGCCAGCTCAAGGACTAGCGGGAGCTACGAGCAGTACTTC.

On this clone itself: In the same sample, other DNA sequences code for this CDR3. The rearrangement uses TRBV11-3 and TRBJ2-1; TRBD2 agrees at 14 bases. The V gene end was trimmed by 5 bases and the J gene end by 9 bases; junction bases not matched to a gene: 6. This CDR3 region has 15 residues. Germline V gene data show CDR1 as SGHNT and CDR2 as YENEEA. The chain's CDR3 is CASSLGLAGDSEQFF. The CDR3 region has the DNA TGTGCCAGCAGCCTGGGACTAGCGGGAGATAGTGAGCAGTTCTTC.

The chain uses TRBV5-6 and TRBJ1-5, with D unclear. The CDR3 extends over 15 amino acids. Germline values: CDR1 SGHDT, CDR2 YYEEEE. V gave up 0 bases and J gave up 4 bases, with 11 bases separating them. CDR3 protein: CASSLGPARNQPQHF. As DNA, the CDR3 is TGTGCCAGCAGCTTGGGTCCAGCGAGGAATCAGCCCCAGCATTTT.